The subject of this entry is one TCR beta chain. These data belong to a study of TIL therapy for anti-PD-1-resistant metastatic lung cancer. The immunoSEQ assay was v3. Sequencing used immunoSEQ multiplex PCR; TCRdb keeps in-frame clones, though not all of them. The table shows tens of thousands of clones, with 79% occurring only once. Time point given: pre-treatment sample, taken before nivolumab and TIL therapy. Trimming took off 6 bases at V and 3 bases at J, with 16 bases between the two ends. This CDR3 is 14 amino acids long. Per germline, CDR1 SGHNT and CDR2 YYREEE (reference sequence). The origin of this receptor is a woman between 25 and 85 years old with non-small cell lung cancer. Sequencing used blood, obtained at baseline. The chain has TRBV5-4 and TRBJ2-7; a possible D gene is TRBD1 (5 bases). The CDR3 region has the DNA TGTGCCAGCACAAGCCTGGACACCGTCTACGAGCAGTACTTC. Protein sequence: CASTSLDTVYEQYF.